These T cell receptor beta chains were read from a single sample in a study of monozygotic twins with inflammatory bowel disease. One entry per CDR3 protein, without DNA, is what TCRdb gives after re-calling the 5' RACE reads. Recorded for this sample: fewer than 450,000 distinct CDR3 sequences. The sequencing sample was made of blood. These receptor sequences come from a human donor with ulcerative colitis or Crohn's disease, or a healthy co-twin of an affected twin (not recorded which). CDR3s include the opening cysteine and the closing phenylalanine or tryptophan. The order of the fields is V gene, J gene, CDR3 protein.

TRBV5-1,TRBJ2-5,CASSSQGGGQETQYF
TRBV7-2,TRBJ1-2,CASSPRTSETNYGYTF
TRBV10-3,TRBJ2-7,CAISEVGRYEQYF
TRBV5-1,TRBJ2-3,CASSFFRGRTDTQYF
TRBV12-3/TRBV12-4,TRBJ1-1,CASSYPAGAFF
TRBV7-9,TRBJ2-5,CASSPWTGGYQETQYF
TRBV20-1,TRBJ2-3,CSAASVGDASTDTQYF
TRBV7-8,TRBJ2-1,CASSTSLVPSAAQFF
TRBV12-3/TRBV12-4,TRBJ1-2,CASSLSFTYGYTF
TRBV6-2/TRBV6-3,TRBJ2-7,CASSYWIGEDEQYF
TRBV5-1,TRBJ1-1,CASNPGGGTEAFF